This is a list of T cell receptor beta chains from one sample in a study of radiotherapy plus CTLA-4 blockade in lung cancer. Repertoires were generated with immunoSEQ multiplex PCR, while TCRdb's copy carries only in-frame clones and drops some. Among approximately 28,000 clones listed, about 76% were seen once. Source: peripheral blood, taken from a patient treated with radiotherapy plus ipilimumab. These receptors were taken from a human donor with non-small cell lung cancer that progressed on radiotherapy plus ipilimumab. CDR3s include the opening cysteine and the closing phenylalanine or tryptophan. A D gene is named only where the DNA matches it firmly. A row's size may be missing; if present it is once, few, many or a size class.

cdr3_aa: CASSLDTAGGLETQYF
cdr3_nt: TGCGCCAGCAGCTTGGATACAGCGGGAGGGCTGGAGACCCAGTACTTC
v_call: TRBV5-1
clone_size: once
j_call: TRBJ2-5
d_call: TRBD2
cdr3_length: 16

cdr3_aa: CASSLDRGIETQYF
cdr3_nt: TGTGCCAGCAGCTTAGACAGGGGTATCGAGACCCAGTACTTC
v_call: TRBV7-2
clone_size: -
j_call: TRBJ2-5
d_call: TRBD1
cdr3_length: 14

cdr3_aa: CASSVGLAYNEQFF
cdr3_nt: TGTGCCAGCAGTGTAGGACTAGCCTACAATGAGCAGTTCTTC
v_call: TRBV28
clone_size: -
j_call: TRBJ2-1
d_call: TRBD2
cdr3_length: 14

cdr3_aa: CASSELMTGGGGANVLTF
cdr3_nt: TGTGCCAGCAGTGAACTAATGACAGGGGGCGGTGGGGCCAACGTCCTGACTTTC
v_call: TRBV6-1
clone_size: -
j_call: TRBJ2-6
d_call: TRBD1
cdr3_length: 18

cdr3_aa: CASSVEQGGGTEAFF
cdr3_nt: TGTGCCAGCAGCGTAGAACAGGGAGGAGGGACTGAAGCTTTCTTT
v_call: TRBV9
clone_size: once
j_call: TRBJ1-1
d_call: -
cdr3_length: 15

cdr3_aa: CASSNRGEEKLFF
cdr3_nt: TGTGCCAGCAGCAACAGGGGGGAAGAAAAACTGTTTTTT
v_call: TRBV5-4
clone_size: -
j_call: TRBJ1-4
d_call: TRBD1
cdr3_length: 13

cdr3_aa: CASSFSGGPSYEQYF
cdr3_nt: TGCGCCAGCAGCTTTAGCGGGGGGCCCTCCTACGAGCAGTACTTC
v_call: TRBV5-1
clone_size: -
j_call: TRBJ2-7
d_call: TRBD2
cdr3_length: 15

cdr3_aa: CASSRRLCEQYF
cdr3_nt: TGTGCCAGCAGCAGGCGGCTCTGCGAGCAGTACTTC
v_call: TRBV21-1
clone_size: few
j_call: TRBJ2-7
d_call: -
cdr3_length: 12

cdr3_aa: CASSIRNSGREGNIQYF
cdr3_nt: TGTGCCAGTAGTATTAGGAATAGCGGGAGAGAGGGAAACATTCAGTACTTC
v_call: TRBV19
clone_size: -
j_call: TRBJ2-4
d_call: TRBD2
cdr3_length: 17

cdr3_aa: CASSLLPTDTQYF
cdr3_nt: TGTGCCAGCAGTTTACTGCCCACAGATACGCAGTATTTT
v_call: TRBV27
clone_size: once
j_call: TRBJ2-3
d_call: -
cdr3_length: 13

cdr3_aa: CASSLSGTRGYTF
cdr3_nt: TGTGCCAGCAGTTTGTCCGGGACAAGAGGCTACACCTTC
v_call: TRBV28
clone_size: -
j_call: TRBJ1-2
d_call: -
cdr3_length: 13

cdr3_aa: CASSSSGRGETQYF
cdr3_nt: TGTGCCAGCAGTTCTAGCGGGAGAGGAGAGACCCAGTACTTC
v_call: TRBV27
clone_size: -
j_call: TRBJ2-5
d_call: TRBD2
cdr3_length: 14

cdr3_aa: CASSLGGQPMNTEAFF
cdr3_nt: TGTGCCAGCAGCTTAGGCGGTCAGCCAATGAACACTGAAGCTTTCTTT
v_call: TRBV13
clone_size: once
j_call: TRBJ1-1
d_call: -
cdr3_length: 16

cdr3_aa: CASSQLSTAQETQYF
cdr3_nt: TGTGCCAGCAGCCAACTCTCGACAGCCCAAGAGACCCAGTACTTC
v_call: TRBV2
clone_size: -
j_call: TRBJ2-5
d_call: -
cdr3_length: 15

cdr3_aa: CAWSVQGTYEQYF
cdr3_nt: TGTGCCTGGAGTGTCCAGGGGACCTACGAGCAGTACTTC
v_call: TRBV30
clone_size: -
j_call: TRBJ2-7
d_call: -
cdr3_length: 13

cdr3_aa: CASSLARGEGYTF
cdr3_nt: TGTGCCAGCAGCTTAGCGCGGGGGGAAGGCTACACCTTC
v_call: TRBV7-9
clone_size: -
j_call: TRBJ1-2
d_call: -
cdr3_length: 13

cdr3_aa: CASSTRGAGVYEQYF
cdr3_nt: TGTGCCAGCAGCACCCGGGGGGCAGGGGTCTACGAGCAGTACTTC
v_call: TRBV7-6
clone_size: once
j_call: TRBJ2-7
d_call: -
cdr3_length: 15

cdr3_aa: CASSIEGVTEAFF
cdr3_nt: TGTGCCAGTAGTATAGAAGGGGTCACTGAAGCTTTCTTT
v_call: TRBV19
clone_size: -
j_call: TRBJ1-1
d_call: -
cdr3_length: 13

cdr3_aa: CASTKGQNSYNEQFF
cdr3_nt: TGTGCCAGTACCAAGGGGCAGAACTCCTACAATGAGCAGTTCTTC
v_call: TRBV19
clone_size: few
j_call: TRBJ2-1
d_call: -
cdr3_length: 15

cdr3_aa: CASTSRERGRGEAFF
cdr3_nt: TGTGCCAGCACCTCCAGGGAGAGGGGCAGGGGTGAAGCTTTCTTT
v_call: TRBV6-5
clone_size: few
j_call: TRBJ1-1
d_call: -
cdr3_length: 15

cdr3_aa: CASREQGNTEAFF
cdr3_nt: TGTGCCAGCAGAGAACAGGGGAACACTGAAGCTTTCTTT
v_call: TRBV6-6
clone_size: -
j_call: TRBJ1-1
d_call: -
cdr3_length: 13

cdr3_aa: CASSPGTGNTEAFF
cdr3_nt: TGCGCCAGCAGCCCCGGGACAGGGAACACTGAAGCTTTCTTT
v_call: TRBV4-1
clone_size: few
j_call: TRBJ1-1
d_call: TRBD1
cdr3_length: 14

cdr3_aa: CAISEPGQGSYEQYF
cdr3_nt: TGTGCCATCAGTGAGCCCGGACAGGGATCCTACGAGCAGTACTTC
v_call: TRBV10-3
clone_size: -
j_call: TRBJ2-7
d_call: TRBD1
cdr3_length: 15

cdr3_aa: CASSSPGEEYSPLHF
cdr3_nt: TGTGCCAGCAGTTCCCCGGGAGAGGAGTATTCACCCCTCCACTTT
v_call: TRBV28
clone_size: -
j_call: TRBJ1-6
d_call: -
cdr3_length: 15

cdr3_aa: CSASSLGYTF
cdr3_nt: TGCAGTGCTTCAAGTCTGGGCTACACCTTC
v_call: TRBV20-1
clone_size: -
j_call: TRBJ1-2
d_call: -
cdr3_length: 10

cdr3_aa: CASSEIDMGVYEQYF
cdr3_nt: TGCGCCAGCAGTGAGATCGATATGGGAGTCTACGAGCAGTACTTC
v_call: TRBV10-2
clone_size: -
j_call: TRBJ2-7
d_call: -
cdr3_length: 15

cdr3_aa: CASSESTVAGFNQPQHF
cdr3_nt: TGCGCCAGCAGTGAGTCGACGGTGGCGGGCTTCAATCAGCCCCAGCATTTT
v_call: TRBV10-2
clone_size: -
j_call: TRBJ1-5
d_call: -
cdr3_length: 17